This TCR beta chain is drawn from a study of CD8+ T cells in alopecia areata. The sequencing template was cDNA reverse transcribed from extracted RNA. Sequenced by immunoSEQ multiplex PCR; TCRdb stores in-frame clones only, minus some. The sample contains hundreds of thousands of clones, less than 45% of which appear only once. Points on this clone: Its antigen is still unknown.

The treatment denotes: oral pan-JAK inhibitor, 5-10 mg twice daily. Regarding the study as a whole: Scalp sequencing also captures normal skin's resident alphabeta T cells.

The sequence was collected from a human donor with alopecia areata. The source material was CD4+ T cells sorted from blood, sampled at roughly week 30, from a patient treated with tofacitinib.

The CDR3 DNA reads as TGCAGCGGTGGGACAGGGTTCGACGAGCAGTACTTC. Translated: CSGGTGFDEQYF. The V and J genes are TRBV29-1 and TRBJ2-7, with 9 bases matching TRBD1. The CDR3 runs to 12 residues. Germline CDR1 is SQVTM and CDR2 is ANQGSEA. V shed 7 bases and J 5 bases; nucleotides not matched to a gene: 6.